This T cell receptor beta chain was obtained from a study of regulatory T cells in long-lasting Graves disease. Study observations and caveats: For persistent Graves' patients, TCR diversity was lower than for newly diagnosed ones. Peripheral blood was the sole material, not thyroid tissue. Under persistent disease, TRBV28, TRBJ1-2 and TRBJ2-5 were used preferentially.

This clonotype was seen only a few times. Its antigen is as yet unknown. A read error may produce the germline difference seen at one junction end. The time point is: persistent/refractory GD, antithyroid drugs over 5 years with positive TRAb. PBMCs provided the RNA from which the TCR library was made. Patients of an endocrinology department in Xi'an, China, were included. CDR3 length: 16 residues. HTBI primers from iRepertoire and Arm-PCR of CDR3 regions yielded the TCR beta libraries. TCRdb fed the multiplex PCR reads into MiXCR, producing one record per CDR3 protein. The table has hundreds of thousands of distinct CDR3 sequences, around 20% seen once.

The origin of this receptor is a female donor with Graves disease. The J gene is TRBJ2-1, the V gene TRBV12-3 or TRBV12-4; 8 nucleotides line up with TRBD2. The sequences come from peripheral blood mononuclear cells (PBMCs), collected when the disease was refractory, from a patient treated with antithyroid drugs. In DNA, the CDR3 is TGTGCCAGCAGTGGGGGTGCGGGAGGAGCGTACAGTGAGCAGTTCTTC. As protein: CASSGGAGGAYSEQFF.